One and the same sample provided the 17 T cell receptor beta chains below, sequenced in a study of shared clonotypes between healthy human individuals. Only in-frame clones appear in the TCRdb table, and some are missing; sequencing was by immunoSEQ multiplex PCR. The sample consists of about 2.3 million clones, approximately 90% of them appearing once. Specimen: naive CD4+ T cells from PBMCs. Subset here: CD45RA+ positively selected. The receptors were gathered from a man between 18 and 35 years old in good health. Some clones in this sample may be carry-over from other donors' samples.

This clone was observed a single time. The CDR3 DNA is TGTGCCAGCAGCCCAAACGGGAGGCGATACGAGCAGTACTTC. Protein: CASSPNGRRYEQYF. V usage is TRBV7-2 and J usage is TRBJ2-7; 7 bases agree with TRBD2. V lost 5 bases and J lost 4; bases outside the gene matches: 8. Germline V gene data show CDR1 as SGHTA and CDR2 as FQGNSA. This CDR3 has 14 amino acids. Full variable domain (rest looked up from reference TRBV7-2 and TRBJ2-7): GAGVSQSPSNKVTEKGKDVELRCDPISGHTALYWYRQSLGQGLEFLIYFQGNSAPDKSGLPSDRFSAERTGGSVSTLTIQRTQQEDSAVYLCASSPNGRRYEQYFGPGTRLTVT.

The chain recombines TRBV7-9 with TRBJ2-5; a possible D gene is TRBD1 (5 bases). The germline CDR1 and CDR2 sequences are SEHNR and FQNEAQ (reference sequence). The V gene lost 2 bases and the J gene lost 5 bases, with 18 bases spanning the gap. This CDR3 spans 16 amino acids. The CDR3 is CASSLRTPERRETQYF. In DNA form, the CDR3 reads TGTGCCAGCAGCTTAAGGACACCTGAAAGGCGGGAGACCCAGTACTTC.

The chain carries TRBV7-3 and TRBJ2-5; tentative D call: TRBD1 (6 bases). The CDR3 is 13 residues long. Germline V gene sequence: CDR1 SGHTA, CDR2 FQGTGA. V dropped 3 bases and J dropped 4 bases, with 9 bases sitting between them. The DNA of the CDR3 is TGTGCCAGCAGCTTTGGACAGCTAGAGACCCAGTACTTC. It yields the protein CASSFGQLETQYF.

This rearrangement joins TRBV5-6 to TRBJ2-6, with no clear D. CDR1 is SGHDT and CDR2 is YYEEEE in the germline V gene. The V end lost 0 bases, the J end lost 0 bases, and 4 bases lay between the germline ends. This CDR3 is 15 amino acids long. CDR3 sequence reads: CASSLEASGANVLTF. For the CDR3, the DNA is TGTGCCAGCAGCTTGGAGGCCTCTGGGGCCAACGTCCTGACTTTC.

The chain joins TRBV11-2 to TRBJ2-3, with D possibly being TRBD2 (6 bases). This CDR3 comprises 16 residues. Germline-derived CDR1 and CDR2 are SGHAT and FQNNGV. Trimming cost V 5 bases and J 4 bases, with 19 bases left between them. For the CDR3, the DNA is TGTGCCAGCAGCGCCTTACTAAGGGGACTGGCAGATACGCAGTATTTT. Translating gives CASSALLRGLADTQYF.

Comment on this clone: Compared with germline, one end of the junction differs, possibly owing to a read error. This chain's CDR3 is CASSLGLGDSKLDF. CDR3 coding DNA: TGTGCCAGTAGTCTGGGGTTAGGGGACAGCAAGCTGGACTTC. The V gene is TRBV19, the J gene TRBJ1-2, with 7 bases lining up with TRBD1. The CDR3 contains 14 residues. CDR1 LNHDA and CDR2 SQIVND come from the germline V gene (reference sequence). The variable domain in full, with the rest retrieved from reference TRBV19 and TRBJ1-2, is DGGITQSPKYLFRKEGQNVTLSCEQNLNHDAMYWYRQDPGQGLRLIYYSQIVNDFQKGDIAEGYSVSREKKESFPLTVTSAQKNPTAFYLCASSLGLGDSKLDFGSGTRLTVV.

The chain joins TRBV19 to TRBJ1-2, with TRBD1 matching 9 bases. This CDR3 is built from 15 residues. V gave up 4 bases and J gave up 4 bases; unmatched junction bases: 7. The germline CDR1 and CDR2 sequences are LNHDA and SQIVND (reference sequence). CDR3 loop: CASSSPTGGSYGYTF. In DNA form, the CDR3 reads TGTGCCAGTAGTAGCCCCACAGGGGGCAGCTATGGCTACACCTTC. The variable domain in full, with the rest retrieved from reference TRBV19 and TRBJ1-2, is DGGITQSPKYLFRKEGQNVTLSCEQNLNHDAMYWYRQDPGQGLRLIYYSQIVNDFQKGDIAEGYSVSREKKESFPLTVTSAQKNPTAFYLCASSSPTGGSYGYTFGSGTRLTVV.

The chain joins TRBV5-5 to TRBJ1-3; D is possibly TRBD1 (5 bases). The CDR3 is made up of 14 amino acids. CDR1 is SGHKS and CDR2 is YYEKEE in the germline V gene (reference sequence). V lost 8 bases to trimming and J lost 0 bases, with 12 bases between them. The CDR3 nucleotides read TGTGCCAGTGCCGGGACCAGCTCTGGAAACACCATATATTTT. Its translation is CASAGTSSGNTIYF.

V is TRBV27 and J is TRBJ2-1; 12 bases agree with TRBD2. CDR3 length: 16 amino acids. After removal of 2 bases from V and 6 bases from J, the junction contained 5 bases not matched to a gene. Germline V gene sequence: CDR1 MNHEY, CDR2 SMNVEV (reference sequence). The CDR3 DNA reads TGTGCCAGCAGTTTAGCACTAGCGGGAGGAGGCAATGAGCAGTTCTTC. Its protein product is CASSLALAGGGNEQFF.

The rearrangement uses TRBV5-1 and TRBJ2-7, with no clear D. V lost 0 bases, J lost 2 bases, and 15 bases lay in between. Germline V gene lookup returns CDR1 SGHRS and CDR2 YFSETQ. This CDR3 is 16 amino acids long. Written as DNA, the CDR3 is TGCGCCAGCAGCTTGGCGGCCGGCTCGAGTCCCTACGAGCAGTACTTC. This gives the protein CASSLAAGSSPYEQYF.

This clone was seen once. V is TRBV5-4 and J is TRBJ2-3; 8 bases align to TRBD1. V shed 4 bases, J shed 0 bases, and the junction held 4 bases outside the gene matches. The germline V gene has CDR1 SGHNT and CDR2 YYREEE (reference sequence). There are 15 residues in the CDR3. CDR3 amino acids: CASSPRTGSTDTQYF. The CDR3, as DNA: TGTGCCAGCAGCCCCCGGACAGGGAGCACAGATACGCAGTATTTT.

J is TRBJ1-1 and V is TRBV5-1; TRBD1 matches 7 bases. This CDR3 spans 14 amino acids. Looked up from germline, CDR1 is SGHRS and CDR2 is YFSETQ. The ends lost 3 bases at V and 3 bases at J; junction bases unmatched: 5. CDR3 in DNA: TGCGCCAGCAGCTCCTATACAGGGGACACTGAAGCTTTCTTT. As protein: CASSSYTGDTEAFF.

The V and J genes are TRBV28 and TRBJ2-1; no clear D. V shed 5 bases and J shed 9 bases, with 14 bases lying between them. Germline-derived CDR1 and CDR2 are MDHEN and SYDVKM. The CDR3 runs 13 residues. The DNA of the CDR3 is TGTGCCAGCAGTACCCCCGATGGATTTGAGCAGTTCTTC. Translating it yields CASSTPDGFEQFF.

This chain links TRBV5-3 with TRBJ2-7; tentatively, D is TRBD1 or TRBD2 (5 bases each). TRBV5-3 is an ORF; its function is uncertain. V was trimmed by 0 bases and J by 6 bases, leaving 16 bases between them. This CDR3 comprises 15 residues. Here the CDR3 reads CARSLEMGVVVEQYF. The CDR3 DNA reads as TGTGCCAGAAGCTTGGAGATGGGGGTGGTCGTCGAGCAGTACTTC.

The J gene is TRBJ2-1, the V gene TRBV11-3; D remains unclear. This CDR3 region has 12 residues. CDR1 SGHNT and CDR2 YENEEA come from the germline V gene. The V end lost 0 bases, the J end lost 7 bases, and 4 bases lay between the germline ends. The CDR3 bases are TGTGCCAGCAGCTTAGATGAGAATGAGCAGTTCTTC. Translated, it gives CASSLDENEQFF.

The chain uses TRBV21-1 and TRBJ2-7; TRBD2 is the table's D call, not checked against the DNA. TRBV21-1 is described as a pseudogene. CDR3 length equals 18 residues. CDR3: CASSKVSRTSGRMDEGYF. CDR3 bases: TGTGCCAGCAGCAAAGTATCCAGGACTAGCGGGCGCATGGACGAGGGGTACTTC.

The CDR3 protein is CASSFRQGTTQYF. DNA for the CDR3: TGTGCCAGCAGCTTTCGACAGGGAACGACGCAGTATTTT. The chain is built from TRBV7-8 and TRBJ2-3, with 7 bases fitting TRBD1. V lost 3 bases to trimming and J lost 9 bases; unmatched junction nucleotides: 6. Germline V lookup: CDR1 SGHVS, CDR2 FQNEAQ. CDR3 length: 13 residues. Drawing the rest from reference TRBV7-8 and TRBJ2-3, the complete variable domain is GAGVSQSPRYKVAKRGQDVALRCDPISGHVSLFWYQQALGQGPEFLTYFQNEAQLDKSGLPSDRFFAERPEGSVSTLKIQRTQQEDSAVYLCASSFRQGTTQYFGPGTRLTVL.